This T cell receptor beta chain originates from a study of blood T cells in healthy people across ages. Germline CDR1 and CDR2: MDHEN and SYDVKM. Trimming stripped 7 bases from V and 7 bases from J, with 13 bases between. The CDR3 loop spans 13 amino acids. PCR was performed a second time for roughly 6 to 12 cycles using a sample-barcoded 5' primer and a J-beta primer mix. One entry per CDR3 protein, called by TCRdb with MiXCR from the 5' RACE reads. The sample consists of over 500,000 distinct CDR3 sequences, 52% of them appearing once. The rearrangement joins TRBV28 to TRBJ1-4; TRBD1 is a possible D gene (6 bases). The receptor comes from an elderly woman in good health. The sequenced material came from blood. The CDR3 protein is CASTSRDTEKLFF. CDR3 nucleotide sequence: TGTGCCAGCACCTCGAGGGACACTGAAAAACTGTTTTTT. The full variable domain, rest sourced from reference TRBV28 and TRBJ1-4, is DVKVTQSSRYLVKRTGEKVFLECVQDMDHENMFWYRQDPGLGLRLIYFSYDVKMKEKGDIPEGYSVSREKKERFSLILESASTNQTSMYLCASTSRDTEKLFFGSGTQLSVL.